The clone carrying this TCR beta chain was counted only a few times. Its antigen is undetermined. Treatment meaning: about 20 received Ad26.COV2.S at low or high dose, single or two shots; several received placebo; per-sample allocation not given. Sample collection was performed on day 63 after the first vaccine or placebo injection. The sample originates from a study of Ad26.COV2.S vaccination and SARS-CoV-2 variants. Background on the study: As a participant in COV1001, the donor was in the Ad26.COV2.S trial arm.

Findings of the study overall: Vaccine recipients showed a spike-specific TCR breadth that was higher than in placebo recipients.

Germline V gene sequence: CDR1 MNHEY, CDR2 SMNVEV (reference sequence). The CDR3 runs 11 residues. V was cut by 8 bases and J by 6 bases, with 11 bases left in between. The table came from immunoSEQ multiplex PCR; TCRdb's copy has only in-frame clones and leaves some out. The sample holds about 400,000 clones; roughly 90% are singletons and the top ten take less than 4.5%. The chain links TRBV27 to TRBJ2-7, with D tentatively TRBD2 (6 bases). Specimen: peripheral blood, collected in a trial of Ad26.COV2.S vaccine versus placebo. The sequence came from a person aged 18-65 years who received the Ad26.COV2.S COVID-19 vaccine or a placebo. CDR3 sequence (DNA): TGTGCCAGCGTGGTGGGGGGCGAGCAGTACTTC. Translating gives CASVVGGEQYF.